Below are 28 T cell receptor beta chains sequenced from a single sample in a study of shared clonotypes between healthy human individuals. Clones were sequenced by immunoSEQ multiplex PCR, and TCRdb holds only the in-frame ones, with some missing. Altogether about 2.2 million clones are present, 85% to 95% being singletons, with the ten largest covering approximately 1.7%. Terminally differentiated effector memory CD45RA+ cells were excluded by CCR7 positive selection of CD45RO-negative cells. The sequenced sample was naive CD8+ T cells from PBMCs. Receptors were obtained from a man younger than 30 in good health. Some clones in this sample may be carry-over from other donors' samples.

The CDR3 region is CASSPSTLYAPYEQYF. The DNA for the CDR3 is TGTGCCAGCAGTCCCTCGACCCTTTACGCACCCTACGAGCAGTACTTC. V and J are TRBV28 and TRBJ2-7; D remains ambiguous. The CDR3 extends over 16 amino acids. Germline V gene lookup returns CDR1 MDHEN and CDR2 SYDVKM. V was cut by 5 bases and J by 2 bases, with 19 bases left in between.

The rearrangement joins TRBV9 to TRBJ1-3; possible D gene TRBD1, 5 bases. From germline, CDR1 is SGDLS and CDR2 YYNGEE. V lost 4 bases and J lost 2, with 22 bases in between. The CDR3 is 18 amino acids. CDR3 nucleotide sequence: TGTGCCAGCAGCATCCGCCCGGAGGGCAGGGAGACTGGAAACACCATATATTTT. Its translation is CASSIRPEGRETGNTIYF.

This clone came up once. The V gene is TRBV7-8, the J gene TRBJ2-7; 11 bases line up with TRBD1. The CDR3 length is 13 residues. Germline CDR1 is SGHVS and CDR2 is FQNEAQ. With 8 bases clipped from V and 4 bases from J, the junction kept 4 bases outside the gene matches. DNA of the CDR3: TGTGCCAGCGAGGACAGGGGGCGTTACGAGCAGTACTTC. It encodes CASEDRGRYEQYF.

As DNA, the CDR3 is TGTGCCAGCAGCCCCCTACGGTACGACGACAATGAGCAGTTCTTC. As protein: CASSPLRYDDNEQFF. The J gene is TRBJ2-1, the V gene TRBV7-8; no clear D gene. The CDR3 runs 15 residues. Between the trimmed V and J ends, which lost 5 bases and 5 bases, there was a span of 16 bases. The germline V gene has CDR1 SGHVS and CDR2 FQNEAQ. Variable domain in full (rest from reference TRBV7-8 and TRBJ2-1): GAGVSQSPRYKVAKRGQDVALRCDPISGHVSLFWYQQALGQGPEFLTYFQNEAQLDKSGLPSDRFFAERPEGSVSTLKIQRTQQEDSAVYLCASSPLRYDDNEQFFGPGTRLTVL.

The chain carries TRBV27 and TRBJ2-1, with D perhaps matching TRBD1 (5 bases). Germline CDR1 reads MNHEY; CDR2 reads SMNVEV (reference sequence). The CDR3 contains 14 residues. The V end lost 5 bases, the J end lost 0 bases, and 8 bases lay between the germline ends. CDR3 sequence (DNA): TGTGCCAGCAGTCACAGGAGCTCCTACAATGAGCAGTTCTTC. This codes for CASSHRSSYNEQFF.

The chain couples TRBV29-1 to TRBJ2-7; 7 nucleotides agree with TRBD2. The CDR3 totals 13 residues. J lost 3 bases, V lost 5 bases, and 7 bases had no gene match. Germline assignment: CDR1 SQVTM and CDR2 ANQGSEA. The CDR3 is CSVSGGEGYEQYF. The CDR3 bases are TGCAGCGTTTCAGGCGGGGAGGGCTACGAGCAGTACTTC.

The rearrangement links TRBV11-2 to TRBJ2-1; D unclear. CDR1 is SGHAT, CDR2 FQNNGV, per germline. The CDR3 covers 12 residues. The V end was cut by 1 base, the J end by 10 bases, with 8 bases between. CDR3 amino acids: CASSLGSREQFF. Written as DNA, the CDR3 is TGTGCCAGCAGCTTAGGGTCCCGGGAGCAGTTCTTC.

Comments on this clone: This sample also contains other DNA sequences that code for the same CDR3. The V and J genes are TRBV11-2 and TRBJ1-2; D is unresolved. Germline V gene data show CDR1 as SGHAT and CDR2 as FQNNGV. Trimming shortened V by 1 base and J by 1 base, and 4 bases separated the two germline ends. The CDR3 length is 13 residues. In nucleotides, the CDR3 is TGTGCCAGCAGCTTAGCCAGTAACTATGGCTACACCTTC. Protein sequence: CASSLASNYGYTF.

About this clone itself: This sample includes further DNA sequences coding for the same CDR3. The chain uses TRBV27 and TRBJ2-2; D gene uncertain. The germline gives CDR1 MNHEY, CDR2 SMNVEV (reference sequence). Deletions cut 0 bases from V and 0 bases from J, with 2 bases between. The CDR3 sequence is 14 residues long. The CDR3 spells CASSLSANTGELFF. CDR3 in DNA: TGTGCCAGCAGTTTATCTGCGAACACCGGGGAGCTGTTTTTT.

The chain carries TRBV27 and TRBJ2-7; tentatively, D is TRBD1 or TRBD2 (5 bases each). CDR1 is MNHEY, CDR2 SMNVEV, per germline (reference sequence). The length of the CDR3 is 14 residues. Trimming shortened V by 5 bases and J by 3 bases, and 14 bases separated the two germline ends. The DNA for the CDR3 is TGTGCCAGCAGTGCTTGGGACGGCAGCTACGAGCAGTACTTC. Translated: CASSAWDGSYEQYF.

V is TRBV9 and J is TRBJ1-2; D is unresolved. V lost 2 bases and J lost 3, with 8 bases in between. The CDR3 is 13 amino acids. Germline assignment: CDR1 SGDLS and CDR2 YYNGEE. The CDR3 DNA sequence: TGTGCCAGCAGCGTCGCAGCGCACTATGGCTACACCTTC. The encoded protein is CASSVAAHYGYTF.

V and J are TRBV7-9 and TRBJ1-1; the D is unclear. V lost 1 base and J lost 4, with 13 bases in between. The CDR3 runs to 15 residues. Germline CDR1 reads SEHNR; CDR2 reads FQNEAQ (reference sequence). CDR3 protein: CASSLVQPSSTEAFF. CDR3 DNA sequence: TGTGCCAGCAGCTTAGTTCAACCCTCGAGCACTGAAGCTTTCTTT.

The chain carries TRBV5-8 and TRBJ2-1, with no clear D. CDR1 and CDR2 from the germline V gene are SGHTS and YDEGEE. V was clipped by 4 bases and J by 4 bases, with 6 bases between them. This CDR3 is 12 amino acids long. CDR3 protein: CASSPVYNEQFF. In DNA form, the CDR3 reads TGTGCCAGCAGCCCTGTTTACAATGAGCAGTTCTTC.

This clone was observed a single time. The V call is TRBV5-5, the J call TRBJ1-1; D is unclear. Deletions cut 0 bases from V and 6 bases from J, with 15 bases between. The CDR3 is 15 amino acids. Looked up from germline, CDR1 is SGHKS and CDR2 is YYEKEE (reference sequence). The CDR3 region has the DNA TGTGCCAGCAGCTTGGAGAGGAGAACGCTGGCTGAAGCTTTCTTT. As protein: CASSLERRTLAEAFF. Drawing the rest from reference TRBV5-5 and TRBJ1-1, the complete variable domain is DAGVTQSPTHLIKTRGQQVTLRCSPISGHKSVSWYQQVLGQGPQFIFQYYEKEERGRGNFPDRFSARQFPNYSSELNVNALLLGDSALYLCASSLERRTLAEAFFGQGTRLTVV.

J is TRBJ2-3 and V is TRBV7-3; 13 bases fit TRBD2. J gave up 0 bases and V 7 bases, and 10 bases lay outside the gene matches. Germline CDR1 is SGHTA and CDR2 is FQGTGA. CDR3 length: 18 amino acids. Here the CDR3 reads CASNIGTSGDPSTDTQYF. CDR3 coding DNA: TGTGCCAGCAACATCGGGACTAGCGGGGACCCTAGCACAGATACGCAGTATTTT.

V usage is TRBV6-1 and J usage is TRBJ2-7, with 8 bases lining up with TRBD1. After removal of 8 bases from V and 7 bases from J, the junction contained 13 bases not matched to a gene. The CDR3 extends over 14 amino acids. Germline V gene sequence: CDR1 MNHNS, CDR2 SASEGT. Here the CDR3 reads CASGDRPIGREQYF. CDR3 nucleotide sequence: TGTGCCAGCGGGGACAGGCCAATTGGTCGGGAGCAGTACTTC.

This chain connects TRBV19 to TRBJ2-2; 7 bases match TRBD1. V shed 4 bases, J shed 7 bases, and the junction held 3 bases outside the gene matches. The CDR3 covers 13 residues. CDR1 is LNHDA, CDR2 SQIVND, per germline (reference sequence). The CDR3 sequence: CASSNRGGGELFF. CDR3 DNA: TGTGCCAGTAGTAACAGGGGTGGCGGGGAGCTGTTTTTT.

The V call is TRBV7-9, the J call TRBJ2-7; D is perhaps TRBD1 or TRBD2 (5 bases each). Per germline, CDR1 SEHNR and CDR2 FQNEAQ (reference sequence). The V end lost 5 bases, the J end lost 5 bases, and 16 bases lay between the germline ends. The CDR3 runs to 14 residues. The DNA of the CDR3 is TGTGCCAGCAGCCGAGGGTTGGGGCTCGACGAGCAGTACTTC. It codes for CASSRGLGLDEQYF.

The chain combines TRBV28 with TRBJ1-1; D is undetermined. The CDR3 sequence is 14 residues long. V shed 3 bases and J shed 2 bases, with 10 bases lying between them. CDR1 and CDR2 (germline): MDHEN, SYDVKM. The CDR3 is CASSLQQLNTEAFF. CDR3 sequence (DNA): TGTGCCAGCAGTTTGCAACAGCTTAACACTGAAGCTTTCTTT.

The chain recombines TRBV28 with TRBJ1-5; TRBD1 is a possible D gene (6 bases). V lost 6 bases and J lost 2, with 11 bases in between. Germline V gene lookup returns CDR1 MDHEN and CDR2 SYDVKM. The CDR3 is made up of 14 amino acids. CDR3 coding DNA: TGTGCCAGCAGGTCAGGGGACGGCAATCAGCCCCAGCATTTT. Translation gives CASRSGDGNQPQHF.

The CDR3 nucleotides read TGCGCCAGCAGCCCCCCTGGGAGACTAGCGGGTTACGGGGAGCTGTTTTTT. Protein sequence: CASSPPGRLAGYGELFF. The chain combines TRBV4-1 with TRBJ2-2, with TRBD2 matching 10 bases. The germline CDR1 and CDR2 sequences are MGHRA and YSYEKL. V shed 4 bases, J shed 7 bases, and the junction held 12 bases outside the gene matches. The CDR3 spans 17 residues.

J is TRBJ2-3 and V is TRBV5-6; 7 nucleotides agree with TRBD1. The germline V gene has CDR1 SGHDT and CDR2 YYEEEE. This CDR3 comprises 14 residues. V shed 4 bases and J 2 bases; nucleotides not matched to a gene: 4. CDR3 sequence reads: CASSTGTDTDTQYF. The CDR3 DNA follows: TGTGCCAGCAGCACCGGGACAGACACAGATACGCAGTATTTT.

In this sample, this clone turned up once. This sequence joins TRBV28 and TRBJ1-3, with D unclear. The V end lost 6 bases, the J end lost 2 bases, and 11 bases lay between the germline ends. The V gene's germline CDR1 is MDHEN and CDR2 SYDVKM. CDR3 length: 14 amino acids. CDR3 region: CASSPVGPGNTIYF. The CDR3 bases are TGTGCCAGCAGCCCGGTAGGTCCTGGAAACACCATATATTTT. The complete variable domain, with remaining parts taken from reference TRBV28 and TRBJ1-3, reads DVKVTQSSRYLVKRTGEKVFLECVQDMDHENMFWYRQDPGLGLRLIYFSYDVKMKEKGDIPEGYSVSREKKERFSLILESASTNQTSMYLCASSPVGPGNTIYFGEGSWLTVV.

The chain joins TRBV6-5 to TRBJ2-7, with 8 bases fitting TRBD1. This CDR3 has 12 residues. The V gene end was trimmed by 6 bases and the J gene end by 5 bases; junction bases not matched to a gene: 3. CDR1 is MNHEY, CDR2 SVGAGI, per germline. CDR3 sequence (DNA): TGTGCCAGCAGGTCGACAGGGGACGAGCAGTACTTC. Protein product: CASRSTGDEQYF.

For this clone: A junction boundary mismatches the germline segment, possibly from a read error. CDR3: CAWSGGSPHPLF. The CDR3 coding sequence is TGTGCCTGGAGCGGCGGGAGCCCCCATCCTCTGTTT. V and J are TRBV30 and TRBJ2-3; the match to TRBD2 covers 7 bases. The CDR3 covers 12 residues. Germline CDR1 is GTSNPN and CDR2 is SVGIG (reference sequence).

The chain uses TRBV5-1 and TRBJ2-7; D might be TRBD2 (5 bases). Germline assignment: CDR1 SGHRS and CDR2 YFSETQ. This CDR3 comprises 15 residues. V was pared by 4 bases and J by 0 bases, with 14 bases between. CDR3 DNA sequence: TGCGCCAGCAGCCCTCGTGTGGGGAGCTCCTACGAGCAGTACTTC. Translation: CASSPRVGSSYEQYF.

This rearrangement joins TRBV9 to TRBJ2-2; TRBD1 aligns across 9 bases. The V gene end was trimmed by 3 bases and the J gene end by 4 bases; junction bases not matched to a gene: 4. This CDR3 region has 15 residues. The germline V gene encodes CDR1 SGDLS and CDR2 YYNGEE. The CDR3 here is CASSGGQGLTGELFF. The DNA for the CDR3 is TGTGCCAGCAGCGGAGGACAGGGGCTCACCGGGGAGCTGTTTTTT.

This clone was detected only a few times. The chain is built from TRBV6-5 and TRBJ1-1, with D uncertain. Germline loops: CDR1 MNHEY, CDR2 SVGAGI. There are 13 residues in the CDR3. With 4 bases removed from V and 1 base from J, the gap between germline ends came to 7 bases. In nucleotides, the CDR3 is TGTGCCAGCAGTTTCACAGAGAACACTGAAGCTTTCTTT. This sequence encodes CASSFTENTEAFF.